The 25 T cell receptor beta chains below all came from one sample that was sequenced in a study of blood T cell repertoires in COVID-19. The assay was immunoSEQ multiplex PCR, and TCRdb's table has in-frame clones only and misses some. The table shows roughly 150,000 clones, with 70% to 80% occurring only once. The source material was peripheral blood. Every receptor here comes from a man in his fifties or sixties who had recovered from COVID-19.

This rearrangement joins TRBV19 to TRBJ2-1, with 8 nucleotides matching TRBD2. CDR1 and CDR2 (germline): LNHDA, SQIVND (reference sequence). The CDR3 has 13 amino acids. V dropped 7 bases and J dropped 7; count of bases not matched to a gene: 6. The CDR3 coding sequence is TGTGCCAGTAACGGTCCGGGGGGGAATGAGCAGTTCTTC. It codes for CASNGPGGNEQFF. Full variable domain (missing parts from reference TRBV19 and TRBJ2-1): DGGITQSPKYLFRKEGQNVTLSCEQNLNHDAMYWYRQDPGQGLRLIYYSQIVNDFQKGDIAEGYSVSREKKESFPLTVTSAQKNPTAFYLCASNGPGGNEQFFGPGTRLTVL.

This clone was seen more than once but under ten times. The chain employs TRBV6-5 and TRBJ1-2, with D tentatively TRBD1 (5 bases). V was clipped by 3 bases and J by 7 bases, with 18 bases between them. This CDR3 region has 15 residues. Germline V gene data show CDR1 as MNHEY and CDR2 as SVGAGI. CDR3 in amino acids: CASSYGALASAGYTF. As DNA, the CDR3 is TGTGCCAGCAGTTATGGGGCCCTTGCGTCCGCTGGCTACACCTTC.

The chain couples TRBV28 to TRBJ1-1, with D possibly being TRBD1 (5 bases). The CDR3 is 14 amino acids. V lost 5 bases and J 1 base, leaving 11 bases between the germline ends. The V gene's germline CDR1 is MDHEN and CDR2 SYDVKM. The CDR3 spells CASSLFRGNTEAFF. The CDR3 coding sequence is TGTGCCAGCAGTCTATTTAGGGGGAACACTGAAGCTTTCTTT.

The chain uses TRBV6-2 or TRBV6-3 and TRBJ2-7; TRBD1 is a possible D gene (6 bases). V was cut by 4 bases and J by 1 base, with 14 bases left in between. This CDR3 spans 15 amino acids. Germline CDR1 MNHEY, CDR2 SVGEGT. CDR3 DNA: TGTGCCAGCAGTTCTCAGGGGATACTGTCCTACGAGCAGTACTTC. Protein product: CASSSQGILSYEQYF.

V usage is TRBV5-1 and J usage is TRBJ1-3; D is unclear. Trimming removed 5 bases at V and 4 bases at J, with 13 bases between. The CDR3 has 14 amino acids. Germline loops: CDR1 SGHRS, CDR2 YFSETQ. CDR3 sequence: CASRESEGGNTIYF. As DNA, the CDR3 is TGCGCCAGCAGGGAGTCTGAAGGAGGAAACACCATATATTTT.

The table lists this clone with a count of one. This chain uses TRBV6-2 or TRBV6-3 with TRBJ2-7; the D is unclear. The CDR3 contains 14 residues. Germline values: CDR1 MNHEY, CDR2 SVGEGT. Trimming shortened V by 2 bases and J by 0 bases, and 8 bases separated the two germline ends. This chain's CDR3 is CASSYAGRSYEQYF. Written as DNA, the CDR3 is TGTGCCAGCAGTTACGCCGGTCGCTCCTACGAGCAGTACTTC.

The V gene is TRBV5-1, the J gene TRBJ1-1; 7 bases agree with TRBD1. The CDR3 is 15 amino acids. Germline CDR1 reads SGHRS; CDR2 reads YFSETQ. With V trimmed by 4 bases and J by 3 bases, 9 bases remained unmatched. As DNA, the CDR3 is TGCGCCAGCAGCCTACGACAGGGCGAGGACACTGAAGCTTTCTTT. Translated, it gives CASSLRQGEDTEAFF. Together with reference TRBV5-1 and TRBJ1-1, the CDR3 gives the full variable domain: KAGVTQTPRYLIKTRGQQVTLSCSPISGHRSVSWYQQTPGQGLQFLFEYFSETQRNKGNFPGRFSGRQFSNSRSEMNVSTLELGDSALYLCASSLRQGEDTEAFFGQGTRLTVV.

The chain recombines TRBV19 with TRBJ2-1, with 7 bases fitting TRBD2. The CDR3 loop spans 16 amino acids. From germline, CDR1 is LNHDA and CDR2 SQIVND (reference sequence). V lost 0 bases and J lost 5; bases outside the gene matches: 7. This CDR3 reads CASSIDLGGRHNEQFF. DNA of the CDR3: TGTGCCAGTAGTATAGATCTTGGCGGGAGACACAATGAGCAGTTCTTC.

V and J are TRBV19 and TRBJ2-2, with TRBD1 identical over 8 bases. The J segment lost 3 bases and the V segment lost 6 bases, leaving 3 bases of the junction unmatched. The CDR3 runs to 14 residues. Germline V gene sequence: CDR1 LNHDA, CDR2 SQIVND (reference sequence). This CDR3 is CASRNRGDTGELFF. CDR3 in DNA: TGTGCCAGTAGAAACAGGGGGGACACCGGGGAGCTGTTTTTT.

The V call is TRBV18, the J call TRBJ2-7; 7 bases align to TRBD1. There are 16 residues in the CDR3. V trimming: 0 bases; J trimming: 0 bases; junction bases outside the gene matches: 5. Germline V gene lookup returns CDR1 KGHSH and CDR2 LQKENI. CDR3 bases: TGTGCCAGCTCACCACCCCGGACAGGCGTCTCCTACGAGCAGTACTTC. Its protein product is CASSPPRTGVSYEQYF.

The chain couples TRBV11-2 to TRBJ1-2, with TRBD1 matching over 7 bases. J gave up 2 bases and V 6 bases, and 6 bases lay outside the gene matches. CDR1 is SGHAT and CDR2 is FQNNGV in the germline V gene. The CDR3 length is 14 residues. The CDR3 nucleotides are TGTGCCAGCAGGCAGATGACAGGGAACTATGGCTACACCTTC. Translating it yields CASRQMTGNYGYTF.

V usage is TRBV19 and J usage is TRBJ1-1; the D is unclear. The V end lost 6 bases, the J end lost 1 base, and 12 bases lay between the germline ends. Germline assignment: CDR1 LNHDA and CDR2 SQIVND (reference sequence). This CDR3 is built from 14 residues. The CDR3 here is CASSPSRQNTEAFF. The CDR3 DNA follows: TGTGCCAGTAGCCCTTCAAGACAGAACACTGAAGCTTTCTTT.

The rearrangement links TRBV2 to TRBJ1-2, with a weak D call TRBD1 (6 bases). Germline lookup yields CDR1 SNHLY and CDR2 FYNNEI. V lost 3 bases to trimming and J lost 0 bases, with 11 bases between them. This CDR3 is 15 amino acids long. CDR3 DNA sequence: TGTGCCAGCAGTGACGGGGGGGGCCCTAACTATGGCTACACCTTC. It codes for CASSDGGGPNYGYTF.

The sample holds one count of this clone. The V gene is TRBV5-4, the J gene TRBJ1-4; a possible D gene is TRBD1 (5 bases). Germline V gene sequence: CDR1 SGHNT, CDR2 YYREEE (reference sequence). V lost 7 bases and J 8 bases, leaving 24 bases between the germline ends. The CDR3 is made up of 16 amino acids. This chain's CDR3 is CASARSSGTGGEKLFF. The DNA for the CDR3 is TGTGCCAGCGCACGTTCTTCCGGGACCGGAGGGGAAAAACTGTTTTTT.

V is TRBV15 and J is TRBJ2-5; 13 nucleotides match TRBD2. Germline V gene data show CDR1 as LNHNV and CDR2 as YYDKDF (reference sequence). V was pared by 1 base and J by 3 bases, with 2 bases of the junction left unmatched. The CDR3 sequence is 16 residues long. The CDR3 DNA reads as TGTGCCACCAGCAGAGGAGGACTAGCGGGGGAAGAGACCCAGTACTTC. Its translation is CATSRGGLAGEETQYF.

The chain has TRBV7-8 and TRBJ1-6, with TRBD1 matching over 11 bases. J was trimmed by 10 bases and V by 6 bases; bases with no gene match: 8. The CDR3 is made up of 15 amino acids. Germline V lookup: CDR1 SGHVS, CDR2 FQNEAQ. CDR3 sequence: CASSLTGQGDSPLHF. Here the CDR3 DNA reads TGTGCCAGCAGTTTGACGGGACAGGGGGACTCACCCCTCCACTTT.

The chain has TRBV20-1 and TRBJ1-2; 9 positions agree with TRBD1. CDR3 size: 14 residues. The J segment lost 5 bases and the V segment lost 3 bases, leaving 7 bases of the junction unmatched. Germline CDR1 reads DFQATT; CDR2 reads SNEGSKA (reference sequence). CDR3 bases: TGCAGTGCTAGTACAGGGGGCGCGGTATATGGCTACACCTTC. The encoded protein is CSASTGGAVYGYTF.

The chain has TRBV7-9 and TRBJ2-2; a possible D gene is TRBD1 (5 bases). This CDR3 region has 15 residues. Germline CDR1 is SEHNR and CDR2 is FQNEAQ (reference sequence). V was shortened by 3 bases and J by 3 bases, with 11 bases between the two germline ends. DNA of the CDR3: TGTGCCAGCAGCTTGCTCCAGGGTTACACCGGGGAGCTGTTTTTT. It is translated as CASSLLQGYTGELFF.

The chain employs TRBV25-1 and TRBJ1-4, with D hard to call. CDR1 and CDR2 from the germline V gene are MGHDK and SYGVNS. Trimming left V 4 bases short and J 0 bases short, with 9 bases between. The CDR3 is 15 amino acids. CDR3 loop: CASSVSLSTNEKLFF. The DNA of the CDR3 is TGTGCCAGCAGTGTATCACTTTCAACTAATGAAAAACTGTTTTTT.

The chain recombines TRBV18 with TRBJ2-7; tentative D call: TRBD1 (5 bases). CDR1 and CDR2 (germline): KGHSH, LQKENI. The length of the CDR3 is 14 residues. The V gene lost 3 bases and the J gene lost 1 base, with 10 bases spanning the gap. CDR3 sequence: CASSPPGFSYEQYF. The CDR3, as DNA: TGTGCCAGCTCACCTCCAGGGTTTTCCTACGAGCAGTACTTC.

Here the CDR3 reads CASSEAGTGYQPQHF. The CDR3 DNA reads as TGTGCCAGCAGTGAAGCAGGGACAGGGTATCAGCCCCAGCATTTT. J is TRBJ1-5 and V is TRBV2; 9 bases are shared with TRBD1. The germline V gene encodes CDR1 SNHLY and CDR2 FYNNEI. V trimming: 0 bases; J trimming: 5 bases; junction bases outside the gene matches: 2. There are 15 residues in the CDR3.

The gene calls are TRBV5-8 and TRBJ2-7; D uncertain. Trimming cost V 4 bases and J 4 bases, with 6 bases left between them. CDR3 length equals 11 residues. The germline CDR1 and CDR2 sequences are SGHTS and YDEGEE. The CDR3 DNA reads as TGTGCCAGCAGCGTTAGATACGAGCAGTACTTC. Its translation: CASSVRYEQYF. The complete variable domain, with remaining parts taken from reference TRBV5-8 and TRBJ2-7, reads EAGVTQSPTHLIKTRGQQATLRCSPISGHTSVYWYQQALGLGLQFLLWYDEGEERNRGNFPPRFSGRQFPNYSSELNVNALELEDSALYLCASSVRYEQYFGPGTRLTVT.

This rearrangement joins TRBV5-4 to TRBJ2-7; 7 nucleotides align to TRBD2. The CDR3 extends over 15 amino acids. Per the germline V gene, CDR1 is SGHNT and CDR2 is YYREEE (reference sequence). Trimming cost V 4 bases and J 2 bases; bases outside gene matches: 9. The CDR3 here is CASSPLGGETYEQYF. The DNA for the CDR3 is TGTGCCAGCAGCCCACTGGGGGGGGAAACCTACGAGCAGTACTTC.

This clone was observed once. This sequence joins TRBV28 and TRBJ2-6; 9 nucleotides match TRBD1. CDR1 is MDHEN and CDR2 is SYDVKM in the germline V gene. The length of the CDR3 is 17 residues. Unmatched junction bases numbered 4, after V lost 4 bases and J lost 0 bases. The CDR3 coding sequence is TGTGCCAGCAGTTCGGGACAGGGTTTCTCTGGGGCCAACGTCCTGACTTTC. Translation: CASSSGQGFSGANVLTF.

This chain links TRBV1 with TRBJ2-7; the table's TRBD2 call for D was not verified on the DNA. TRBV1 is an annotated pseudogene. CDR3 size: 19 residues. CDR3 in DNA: TGCACCAGCAGCCCCTATTTACTAGCGGGAGTATTCTGCTCCTACGAGCAGTACTTC. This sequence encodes CTSSPYLLAGVFCSYEQYF.